Below, 23 T cell receptor beta chains from the same sample are listed, as sequenced in a study of shared clonotypes between healthy human individuals. Generated by immunoSEQ multiplex PCR, the TCRdb table keeps only in-frame clones and is missing some. The sample has 1.4 million to 1.5 million clones, roughly 96% seen once; the top ten hold over 1%. The sample taken for sequencing was naive CD4+ T cells sorted from blood. Documented subset: CD45RA+ positively selected. The source is a man aged 25 to 40 in good health.

V gene TRBV18 combines with J gene TRBJ2-2; 11 nucleotides line up with TRBD2. The germline V gene has CDR1 KGHSH and CDR2 LQKENI. V trimming: 6 bases; J trimming: 8 bases; junction bases outside the gene matches: 8. The CDR3 length is 15 residues. CDR3 in amino acids: CASSHRLAGIGELFF. The CDR3 DNA is TGTGCCAGCTCTCACCGACTAGCGGGAATAGGGGAGCTGTTTTTT.

The gene calls are TRBV23-1 and TRBJ2-3, with 13 bases aligning to TRBD2. TRBV23-1 is annotated as an ORF whose role is uncertain. J was trimmed by 4 bases and V by 7 bases; bases with no gene match: 11. This CDR3 is built from 17 residues. The CDR3: CASTDRTSGRASDTQYF. The CDR3 region has the DNA TGCGCCAGCACCGACCGAACTAGCGGGAGGGCCTCAGATACGCAGTATTTT.

The V and J genes are TRBV30 and TRBJ2-1; 7 bases agree with TRBD2. The germline CDR1 and CDR2 sequences are GTSNPN and SVGIG (reference sequence). The CDR3 length is 17 residues. After removal of 0 bases from V and 7 bases from J, the junction contained 15 bases not matched to a gene. The CDR3 region is CAWSVGVWSGIDNEQFF. CDR3 sequence (DNA): TGTGCCTGGAGTGTTGGTGTTTGGAGCGGGATAGATAATGAGCAGTTCTTC.

The chain is built from TRBV7-6 and TRBJ1-1, with no clear D. This CDR3 is 16 amino acids long. Germline V gives CDR1 SGHVS, CDR2 FNYEAQ. Trimming took off 2 bases at V and 0 bases at J, with 13 bases between the two ends. CDR3 bases: TGTGCCAGCAGCTTAATCGGTGTGGCTATGAACACTGAAGCTTTCTTT. Protein product: CASSLIGVAMNTEAFF.

J is TRBJ2-7 and V is TRBV18; no definite D call. The germline V gene has CDR1 KGHSH and CDR2 LQKENI. The CDR3 covers 15 residues. V gave up 2 bases and J gave up 6 bases, with 17 bases separating them. The CDR3, as DNA: TGTGCCAGCTCACCAGGCGCGGCGAAGGTCGGCGAGCAGTACTTC. Protein product: CASSPGAAKVGEQYF.

The chain combines TRBV7-9 with TRBJ2-7; either TRBD1 or TRBD2 may supply D (5 bases each). Trimming removed 2 bases from V and 7 bases from J, with 15 bases in between. Germline V gene sequence: CDR1 SEHNR, CDR2 FQNEAQ (reference sequence). The CDR3 length is 14 residues. For the CDR3, the DNA is TGTGCCAGCAGCTTACTGCAGGGATCGGGGGAGCAGTACTTC. It translates to CASSLLQGSGEQYF.

The rearrangement links TRBV10-3 to TRBJ2-2, with TRBD1 matching 8 bases. The CDR3 has 14 amino acids. Losses at the gene ends were 7 bases for V and 4 bases for J; bases not matched to a gene: 5. Germline-derived CDR1 and CDR2 are ENHRY and SYGVKD. The DNA for the CDR3 is TGTGCCATCAACCCAGGGGGCAGCACCGGGGAGCTGTTTTTT. This encodes CAINPGGSTGELFF.

V gene TRBV6-5 combines with J gene TRBJ1-5, with D unclear. Trimming took 4 bases from V and 0 from J, leaving 7 bases between them. The CDR3 extends over 14 amino acids. Per germline, CDR1 MNHEY and CDR2 SVGAGI. CDR3 DNA sequence: TGTGCCAGCAGTTCCTACACTAGCAATCAGCCCCAGCATTTT. Protein product: CASSSYTSNQPQHF.

The V gene is TRBV14, the J gene TRBJ1-5; D uncertain. Germline V gives CDR1 SGHDN, CDR2 FVKESK. V dropped 0 bases and J dropped 5 bases, with 11 bases sitting between them. The CDR3 totals 15 residues. The CDR3 here is CASSQDFFWDQPQHF. DNA of the CDR3: TGTGCCAGCAGCCAAGATTTTTTCTGGGATCAGCCCCAGCATTTT.

The chain is built from TRBV7-2 and TRBJ2-1, with D maybe TRBD1 (5 bases). The V and J ends lost 1 base and 5 bases respectively, with 18 bases between them. The CDR3 is 17 amino acids. Per germline, CDR1 SGHTA and CDR2 FQGNSA. The CDR3: CASSLVPRRALDNEQFF. CDR3 bases: TGTGCCAGCAGCTTAGTGCCGCGCAGGGCCCTGGACAATGAGCAGTTCTTC.

Here the CDR3 DNA reads TGTGCCAGCAGCTCAACAGGGGGTGTTGAGACCCAGTACTTC. It yields the protein CASSSTGGVETQYF. The rearrangement uses TRBV7-9 and TRBJ2-5, with 8 bases aligning to TRBD1. V lost 4 bases to trimming and J lost 5 bases; unmatched junction nucleotides: 6. This CDR3 region has 14 residues. The germline gives CDR1 SEHNR, CDR2 FQNEAQ (reference sequence). The entire variable domain, with the rest obtained from reference TRBV7-9 and TRBJ2-5, is as follows: DTGVSQNPRHKITKRGQNVTFRCDPISEHNRLYWYRQTLGQGPEFLTYFQNEAQLEKSRLLSDRFSAERPKGSFSTLEIQRTEQGDSAMYLCASSSTGGVETQYFGPGTRLLVL.

This clone was recorded once. The V and J genes are TRBV5-1 and TRBJ2-1; 9 positions match TRBD2. The CDR3 runs to 16 residues. The J segment lost 6 bases and the V segment lost 3 bases, leaving 10 bases of the junction unmatched. The germline V gene encodes CDR1 SGHRS and CDR2 YFSETQ. In nucleotides, the CDR3 is TGCGCCAGCAGCTGGAGGGTAGCGGGAGATGTCAATGAGCAGTTCTTC. It yields the protein CASSWRVAGDVNEQFF.

V is TRBV19 and J is TRBJ2-7, with D perhaps being TRBD1 or TRBD2 (6 bases each). CDR1 and CDR2 from the germline V gene are LNHDA and SQIVND (reference sequence). V lost 9 bases and J lost 2, with 17 bases in between. The CDR3 is 14 amino acids. CDR3 in amino acids: CASRGGLNPYEQYF. CDR3 nucleotides: TGTGCCAGCAGAGGGGGACTTAACCCCTACGAGCAGTACTTC.

The V call is TRBV7-9, the J call TRBJ2-7, with no clear D. This CDR3 is 13 amino acids long. The V and J ends lost 5 bases and 2 bases respectively, with 10 bases between them. Germline-derived CDR1 and CDR2 are SEHNR and FQNEAQ (reference sequence). The CDR3 coding sequence is TGTGCCAGCAGCCCCGACATCACCTACGAGCAGTACTTC. Protein sequence: CASSPDITYEQYF. Looking up the rest from reference TRBV7-9 and TRBJ2-7 gives the full variable domain: DTGVSQNPRHKITKRGQNVTFRCDPISEHNRLYWYRQTLGQGPEFLTYFQNEAQLEKSRLLSDRFSAERPKGSFSTLEIQRTEQGDSAMYLCASSPDITYEQYFGPGTRLTVT.

This chain uses TRBV28 with TRBJ2-7; the D is unclear. CDR1 is MDHEN and CDR2 is SYDVKM in the germline V gene. The CDR3 totals 15 residues. V was shortened by 5 bases and J by 2 bases, with 16 bases between the two germline ends. The CDR3 DNA is TGTGCCAGCAGTCCGACCCTAATACCCGCCTACGAGCAGTACTTC. Translated: CASSPTLIPAYEQYF.

The V and J genes are TRBV6-5 and TRBJ2-1; 9 bases fit TRBD2. The CDR3 runs to 15 residues. Germline V gene sequence: CDR1 MNHEY, CDR2 SVGAGI. Trimming cost V 7 bases and J 3 bases; bases outside gene matches: 7. CDR3 DNA: TGTGCCAGCAAAGCCCTAGCGGGAAGCTACAATGAGCAGTTCTTC. Translated: CASKALAGSYNEQFF.

This chain connects TRBV2 to TRBJ1-4; D uncertain. The V gene lost 11 bases and the J gene lost 4 bases, with 11 bases spanning the gap. In germline, CDR1 is SNHLY, CDR2 FYNNEI. The CDR3 runs to 12 residues. Here the CDR3 DNA reads TGTGCCGGCGGCCGAGGTAATGAAAAACTGTTTTTT. This translates into CAGGRGNEKLFF.

The chain recombines TRBV10-3 with TRBJ2-3, with 9 bases fitting TRBD2. Germline CDR1 and CDR2: ENHRY and SYGVKD. This CDR3 has 14 amino acids. Losses at the gene ends were 5 bases for V and 2 bases for J; bases not matched to a gene: 2. The CDR3 coding sequence is TGTGCCATCAGTCCTAGCGGGATCACAGATACGCAGTATTTT. Its protein is CAISPSGITDTQYF.

V and J are TRBV20-1 and TRBJ1-2, with D possibly being TRBD1 (5 bases). This CDR3 is 11 amino acids long. CDR1 DFQATT and CDR2 SNEGSKA come from the germline V gene (reference sequence). V was trimmed by 3 bases and J by 14 bases, leaving 16 bases between them. The CDR3 coding sequence is TGCAGTGCTAGTGGGGACGGCAGATTAACCTTC. Its translation: CSASGDGRLTF.

The V call is TRBV19, the J call TRBJ2-7; the D is unclear. The CDR3 contains 14 residues. Germline CDR1 and CDR2: LNHDA and SQIVND (reference sequence). V lost 3 bases to trimming and J lost 2 bases, with 11 bases between them. The CDR3 DNA follows: TGTGCCAGTAGTATGAGCCAGGTTGCCTACGAGCAGTACTTC. Its protein product is CASSMSQVAYEQYF.

The chain links TRBV16 to TRBJ2-1, with 14 bases aligning to TRBD2. Per germline, CDR1 KGHSY and CDR2 FQNENV. This CDR3 is built from 15 residues. The ends lost 3 bases at V and 5 bases at J; junction bases unmatched: 0. This CDR3 is CASSQGLAGDNEQFF. The CDR3 nucleotides are TGTGCCAGCAGCCAGGGACTAGCGGGAGACAATGAGCAGTTCTTC.

The V and J genes are TRBV7-8 and TRBJ1-4; D is ambiguous. The V end was cut by 0 bases, the J end by 6 bases, with 14 bases between. CDR1 is SGHVS, CDR2 FQNEAQ, per germline. The CDR3 has 16 amino acids. The CDR3: CASSLARVQSYEKLFF. In nucleotides, the CDR3 is TGTGCCAGCAGCTTAGCGCGGGTACAGAGCTATGAAAAACTGTTTTTT.

The chain recombines TRBV19 with TRBJ1-5; 8 nucleotides line up with TRBD1. The J segment lost 2 bases and the V segment lost 5 bases, leaving 5 bases of the junction unmatched. CDR3 size: 15 residues. Germline V gene data show CDR1 as LNHDA and CDR2 as SQIVND (reference sequence). CDR3: CASSQGAAGNQPQHF. DNA of the CDR3: TGTGCCAGTAGTCAGGGGGCCGCGGGCAATCAGCCCCAGCATTTT.